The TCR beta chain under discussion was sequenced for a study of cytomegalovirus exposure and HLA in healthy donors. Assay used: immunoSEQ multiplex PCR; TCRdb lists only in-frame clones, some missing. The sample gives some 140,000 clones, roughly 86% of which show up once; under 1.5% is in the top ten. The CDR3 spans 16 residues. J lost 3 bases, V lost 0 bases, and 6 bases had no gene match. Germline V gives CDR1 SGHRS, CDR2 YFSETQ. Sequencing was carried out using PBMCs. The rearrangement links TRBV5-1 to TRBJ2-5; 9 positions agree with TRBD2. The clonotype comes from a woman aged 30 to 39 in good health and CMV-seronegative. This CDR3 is CASSLGISGGEETQYF. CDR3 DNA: TGCGCCAGCAGCTTGGGTATTAGCGGGGGAGAAGAGACCCAGTACTTC.